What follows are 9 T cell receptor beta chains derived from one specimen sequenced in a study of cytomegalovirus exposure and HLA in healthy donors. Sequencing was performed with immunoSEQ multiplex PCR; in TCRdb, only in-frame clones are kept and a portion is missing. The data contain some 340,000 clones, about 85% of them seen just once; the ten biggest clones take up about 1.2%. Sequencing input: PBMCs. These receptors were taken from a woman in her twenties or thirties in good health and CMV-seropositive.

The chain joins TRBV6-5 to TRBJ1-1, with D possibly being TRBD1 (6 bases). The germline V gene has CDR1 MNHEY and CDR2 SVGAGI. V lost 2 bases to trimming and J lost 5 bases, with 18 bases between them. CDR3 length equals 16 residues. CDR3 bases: TGTGCCAGCAGTTACCCCTCTGGACCAGGGGTGACTGAAGCTTTCTTT. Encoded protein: CASSYPSGPGVTEAFF.

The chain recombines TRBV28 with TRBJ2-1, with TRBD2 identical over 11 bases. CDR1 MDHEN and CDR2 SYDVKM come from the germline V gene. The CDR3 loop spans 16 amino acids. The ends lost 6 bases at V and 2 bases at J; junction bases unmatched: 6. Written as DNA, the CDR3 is TGTGCCAGCAGCCCACTAGCGGGAGCGGCCTACAATGAGCAGTTCTTC. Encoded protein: CASSPLAGAAYNEQFF.

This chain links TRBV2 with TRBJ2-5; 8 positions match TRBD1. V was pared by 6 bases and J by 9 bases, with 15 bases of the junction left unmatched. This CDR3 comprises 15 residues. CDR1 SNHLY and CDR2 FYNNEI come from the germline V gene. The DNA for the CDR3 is TGTGCCAGCAGACTTGGGACAGGCCAAAATGTGGCCCAGTACTTC. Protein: CASRLGTGQNVAQYF.

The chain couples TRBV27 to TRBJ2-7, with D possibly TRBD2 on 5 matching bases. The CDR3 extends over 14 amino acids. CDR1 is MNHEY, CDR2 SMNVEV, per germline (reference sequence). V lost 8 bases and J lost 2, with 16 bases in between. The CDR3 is CASGSAGSPYEQYF. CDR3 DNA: TGTGCCAGCGGGAGTGCGGGCTCCCCCTACGAGCAGTACTTC.

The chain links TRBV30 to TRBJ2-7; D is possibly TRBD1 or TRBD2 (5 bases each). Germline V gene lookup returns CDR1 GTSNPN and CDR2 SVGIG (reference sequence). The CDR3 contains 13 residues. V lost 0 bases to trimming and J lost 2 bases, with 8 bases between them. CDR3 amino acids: CAWSVLGAYEQYF. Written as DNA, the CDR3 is TGTGCCTGGAGTGTACTGGGGGCCTACGAGCAGTACTTC.

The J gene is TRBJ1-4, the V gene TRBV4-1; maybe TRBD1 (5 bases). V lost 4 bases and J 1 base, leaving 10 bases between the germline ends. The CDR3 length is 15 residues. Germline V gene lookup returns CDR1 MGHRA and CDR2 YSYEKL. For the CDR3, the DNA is TGCGCCAGCAGCCTAAGCAGGGAAACTAATGAAAAACTGTTTTTT. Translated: CASSLSRETNEKLFF.

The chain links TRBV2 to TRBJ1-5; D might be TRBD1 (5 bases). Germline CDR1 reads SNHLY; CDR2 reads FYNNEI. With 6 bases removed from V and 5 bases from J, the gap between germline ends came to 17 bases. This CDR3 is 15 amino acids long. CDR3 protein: CASSWYSGTDQPQHF. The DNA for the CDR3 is TGTGCCAGCAGCTGGTATAGCGGGACGGATCAGCCCCAGCATTTT.

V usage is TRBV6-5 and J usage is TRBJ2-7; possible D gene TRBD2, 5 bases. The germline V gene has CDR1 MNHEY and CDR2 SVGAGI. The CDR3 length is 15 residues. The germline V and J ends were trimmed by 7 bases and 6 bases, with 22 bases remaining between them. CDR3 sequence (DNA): TGTGCCAGCAACCCCGGGGTTTACATGGAAGGCGAGCAGTACTTC. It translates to CASNPGVYMEGEQYF.

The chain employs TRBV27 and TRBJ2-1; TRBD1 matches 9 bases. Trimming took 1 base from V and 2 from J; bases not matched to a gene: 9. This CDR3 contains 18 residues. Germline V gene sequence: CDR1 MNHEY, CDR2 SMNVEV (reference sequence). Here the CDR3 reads CASSLFDFGQGTYNEQFF. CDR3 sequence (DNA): TGTGCCAGCAGTTTATTCGACTTCGGACAGGGGACCTACAATGAGCAGTTCTTC.